This note documents a single T cell receptor beta chain sequence. Its target is not known. This record belongs to a study of T cells after yellow fever vaccination. Points from the study as a whole: It was the secondary response that reached its peak faster, day 5 versus 15, but it was weaker.

The V end lost 6 bases, the J end lost 5 bases, and 13 bases lay between the germline ends. Germline values: CDR1 SEHNR, CDR2 FQNEAQ (reference sequence). There are 13 residues in the CDR3. Each CDR3 protein gets one entry after TCRdb re-called the 5' RACE reads with MiXCR. In the table there are 400,000 to 450,000 distinct CDR3 sequences, around 19% of which are singletons. The chain employs TRBV7-9 and TRBJ1-1; tentative D call: TRBD1 (5 bases). The sequences come from PBMCs, collected before the yellow fever booster vaccination. This TCR came from a man aged 18 to 29 who received the YFV17D yellow fever vaccine. The CDR3 loop is CASRGPPGTEAFF. DNA for the CDR3: TGTGCCAGCAGGGGACCACCGGGGACTGAAGCTTTCTTT.